These 8 T cell receptor beta chains originate from one sample sequenced in a study of PD-L1 blockade in urothelial cancer. Here immunoSEQ multiplex PCR was the method, and the copy in TCRdb shows in-frame clones only, minus some. The sample lists 15,000 to 20,000 clones, roughly 90% occurring once. The material was PBMCs, obtained around atezolizumab (anti-PD-L1) treatment. These receptor sequences come from a man in his fifties or sixties with urothelial cancer.

This clone has just one count. The J gene is TRBJ1-1, the V gene TRBV10-3, with 10 positions matching TRBD1. The germline V gene has CDR1 ENHRY and CDR2 SYGVKD. V was clipped by 4 bases and J by 0 bases; unmatched bases: 8. This CDR3 region has 17 residues. CDR3 bases: TGTGCCATCAGTGCGAGGACAGGGGGAAACATGAACACTGAAGCTTTCTTT. Its protein is CAISARTGGNMNTEAFF.

The chain is built from TRBV27 and TRBJ2-7; TRBD2 agrees at 9 bases. The CDR3 extends over 16 amino acids. Germline loops: CDR1 MNHEY, CDR2 SMNVEV (reference sequence). J lost 2 bases, V lost 8 bases, and 13 bases had no gene match. The CDR3, as DNA: TGTGCCAGCTACGGTGTTGCGGCTAGCGGGACCTACGAGCAGTACTTC. It specifies CASYGVAASGTYEQYF.

The chain has TRBV9 and TRBJ2-5, with D possibly TRBD2 on 6 matching bases. The CDR3 consists of 14 residues. Germline CDR1 is SGDLS and CDR2 is YYNGEE. V lost 0 bases and J lost 1, with 7 bases in between. For the CDR3, the DNA is TGTGCCAGCAGCGTAGGGGGACTCCAAGAGACCCAGTACTTC. Its translation: CASSVGGLQETQYF. The whole variable domain, remainder taken from reference TRBV9 and TRBJ2-5, is DSGVTQTPKHLITATGQRVTLRCSPRSGDLSVYWYQQSLDQGLQFLIQYYNGEERAKGNILERFSAQQFPDLHSELNLSSLELGDSALYFCASSVGGLQETQYFGPGTRLLVL.

Only one count was recorded for this clone. The chain uses TRBV27 and TRBJ2-5; maybe TRBD2 (6 bases). V was shortened by 6 bases and J by 6 bases, with 17 bases between the two germline ends. The germline V gene encodes CDR1 MNHEY and CDR2 SMNVEV (reference sequence). The CDR3 is 14 amino acids. CDR3 region: CASRRPGTVKTQYF. The CDR3 bases are TGTGCCAGCAGACGACCCGGGACTGTCAAGACCCAGTACTTC.

This clone was seen a few times. The chain carries TRBV28 and TRBJ1-2, with unresolved D. The CDR3 covers 12 residues. Deletions cut 1 base from V and 8 bases from J, with 8 bases between. Germline V gene data show CDR1 as MDHEN and CDR2 as SYDVKM. In DNA form, the CDR3 reads TGTGCCAGCAGTTTATTTGCGAGAGGCTACACCTTC. This sequence encodes CASSLFARGYTF.

V and J are TRBV7-8 and TRBJ2-7; the match to TRBD1 covers 8 bases. The V gene end was trimmed by 5 bases and the J gene end by 3 bases; junction bases not matched to a gene: 9. This CDR3 comprises 15 residues. CDR1 and CDR2 (germline): SGHVS, FQNEAQ. CDR3 region: CASSPDRVKLYEQYF. CDR3 nucleotides: TGTGCCAGCAGCCCGGACAGGGTGAAGCTCTACGAGCAGTACTTC.

This clone came up a few times. The CDR3 sequence: CASSQSSLKTSEKLFF. The CDR3 DNA reads as TGTGCCAGCAGCCAAAGTTCCTTGAAAACCAGTGAAAAACTGTTTTTT. The chain uses TRBV14 and TRBJ1-4; D remains unclear. Germline assignment: CDR1 SGHDN and CDR2 FVKESK. CDR3 length: 16 amino acids. Trimming stripped 2 bases from V and 7 bases from J, with 17 bases between.

The CDR3 DNA follows: TGCGCCAGCCGGGACAGGCTCGGAGATACGCAGTATTTT. The encoded protein is CASRDRLGDTQYF. The J gene is TRBJ2-3, the V gene TRBV4-1, with 8 bases that match TRBD1. This CDR3 has 13 residues. Germline V gene lookup returns CDR1 MGHRA and CDR2 YSYEKL. V was pared by 8 bases and J by 5 bases, with 6 bases of the junction left unmatched.